Described below is a single T cell receptor (beta chain) sequence and its context. Its antigen remains unidentified. Sequencing was at survey level. Sequenced by immunoSEQ multiplex PCR; TCRdb stores in-frame clones only, minus some. The data contain approximately 24,000 clones, more than 60% of them singletons. This entry is derived from a study of STAT5B mutations in CD4+ large granular lymphocyte leukemia. Study observations and caveats: Top patient clones used TRBV06 genes more often: 8/27 versus 2/35 in controls. 25% of private leukemic clonotypes occurred rarely in other patients' non-leukemic repertoires.

The CDR3 runs to 15 residues. Germline trimming cut 7 bases from V and 7 bases from J; bases unmatched to any gene: 9. CDR1 is SNHLY, CDR2 FYNNEI, per germline. J is TRBJ2-2 and V is TRBV2; 10 bases align to TRBD1. The source is a human donor in good health. Sample: CD4+ T cells from blood buffy coats. The CDR3 DNA reads TGTGCCAGCAAGACCGGGACAGGGGTTAGCGGGGAGCTGTTTTTT. This codes for CASKTGTGVSGELFF. Filled out from reference TRBV2 and TRBJ2-2, the complete variable domain reads EPEVTQTPSHQVTQMGQEVILRCVPISNHLYFYWYRQILGQKVEFLVSFYNNEISEKSEIFDDQFSVERPDGSNFTLKIRSTKLEDSAMYFCASKTGTGVSGELFFGEGSRLTVL.